These T cell receptor beta chains were read from a single sample in a study of shared clonotypes between healthy human individuals. This table comes from immunoSEQ multiplex PCR, and its TCRdb copy is limited to in-frame clones, with some not included. The data show 2 million to 2.5 million clones, roughly 95% seen once. Sequences were obtained from naive CD8+ T cells sorted from blood. These TCRs come from a man younger than 35 in good health. CDR3s include the opening cysteine and the closing phenylalanine or tryptophan. Fields, in order: D gene, clone size, V gene, J gene, CDR3 DNA, CDR3 protein. The D gene is left open where the match is weak. Only part of the rows carry a size: once, few, many, or a class if the clone is expanded.

D gene: TRBD1
clone size: -
V gene: TRBV28
J gene: TRBJ1-4
CDR3 DNA: TGTGCCAGCAGGGGGTCCCGACAGGGTGGTTTTATTGTTGAAAAACTGTTTTTT
CDR3 protein: CASRGSRQGGFIVEKLFF

D gene: -
clone size: -
V gene: TRBV6-4
J gene: TRBJ1-1
CDR3 DNA: TGTGCCAGCAGTGACAGCCTGAACACTGAAGCTTTCTTT
CDR3 protein: CASSDSLNTEAFF

D gene: -
clone size: -
V gene: TRBV10-2
J gene: TRBJ1-2
CDR3 DNA: TGCGCCAGCCTGACTGAGCGCGGGGGCTACACCTTC
CDR3 protein: CASLTERGGYTF

D gene: -
clone size: -
V gene: TRBV5-1
J gene: TRBJ1-1
CDR3 DNA: TGCGCCAGCAGCTTCGCGGGGGAGGGGTTCACTGAAGCTTTCTTT
CDR3 protein: CASSFAGEGFTEAFF

D gene: -
clone size: -
V gene: TRBV9
J gene: TRBJ2-1
CDR3 DNA: TGTGCCAGCAGCGTAGAACAGGCCTTTGCGGGGACCTATGAGCAGTTCTTC
CDR3 protein: CASSVEQAFAGTYEQFF

D gene: -
clone size: -
V gene: TRBV28
J gene: TRBJ1-5
CDR3 DNA: TGTGCCAGCCGCCACCCCGGAGGGACCCTTTTAACCGCCACACAGCCCCAGCATTTT
CDR3 protein: CASRHPGGTLLTATQPQHF

D gene: -
clone size: -
V gene: TRBV6-6
J gene: TRBJ2-1
CDR3 DNA: TGTGCCAGCAGTTTCGGGGGGCGGGGAGGCCACAATGAGCAGTTCTTC
CDR3 protein: CASSFGGRGGHNEQFF

D gene: -
clone size: once
V gene: TRBV6-1
J gene: TRBJ1-1
CDR3 DNA: TGTGCCAGCAGTGATAAGGGGAGAGACACTGAAGCTTTCTTT
CDR3 protein: CASSDKGRDTEAFF

D gene: -
clone size: -
V gene: TRBV5-6
J gene: TRBJ2-7
CDR3 DNA: TGTGCCAGCAGCTGGGCACAGGGCTACGAGCAGTACTTC
CDR3 protein: CASSWAQGYEQYF

D gene: -
clone size: once
V gene: TRBV4-1
J gene: TRBJ2-7
CDR3 DNA: TGCGCCAGCAGCCAAGTAGGTGCAGGGATGGCGCAGTACTTC
CDR3 protein: CASSQVGAGMAQYF

D gene: -
clone size: -
V gene: TRBV11-2
J gene: TRBJ2-7
CDR3 DNA: TGTGCCAGCAGCTTTGGGGTGGACAGCTCCTACGAGCAGTACTTC
CDR3 protein: CASSFGVDSSYEQYF

D gene: TRBD1
clone size: -
V gene: TRBV28
J gene: TRBJ1-5
CDR3 DNA: TGTGCCAGCCTACAAGGACAGGTCAATCAGCCCCAGCATTTT
CDR3 protein: CASLQGQVNQPQHF

D gene: -
clone size: -
V gene: TRBV9
J gene: TRBJ2-5
CDR3 DNA: TGTGCCAGCAGCGTAGACGGACTCACCAAAGAGACCCAGTACTTC
CDR3 protein: CASSVDGLTKETQYF

D gene: -
clone size: few
V gene: TRBV11-2
J gene: TRBJ1-3
CDR3 DNA: TGTGCCAGCAGGCGTCAGGGCTCTGGAAACACCATATATTTT
CDR3 protein: CASRRQGSGNTIYF

D gene: TRBD1
clone size: -
V gene: TRBV13
J gene: TRBJ1-1
CDR3 DNA: TGTGCCACCGCGAGGGGGCGTAGGACTGAAGCTTTCTTT
CDR3 protein: CATARGRRTEAFF

D gene: -
clone size: -
V gene: TRBV2
J gene: TRBJ2-3
CDR3 DNA: TGTGCCAGCGGGCTCCCCGATACGCAGTATTTT
CDR3 protein: CASGLPDTQYF

D gene: -
clone size: -
V gene: TRBV6-5
J gene: TRBJ1-4
CDR3 DNA: TGTGCCAGCAGTTACGATCAGGGTGAAAAACTGTTTTTT
CDR3 protein: CASSYDQGEKLFF

D gene: -
clone size: -
V gene: TRBV7-9
J gene: TRBJ1-1
CDR3 DNA: TGTGCCAGCAGCTTTGGTGCCATGAACACTGAAGCTTTCTTT
CDR3 protein: CASSFGAMNTEAFF

D gene: -
clone size: -
V gene: TRBV27
J gene: TRBJ1-4
CDR3 DNA: TGTGCCAGCAGTCTCCCAGGAGAAAAACTGTTTTTT
CDR3 protein: CASSLPGEKLFF

D gene: -
clone size: -
V gene: TRBV18
J gene: TRBJ2-1
CDR3 DNA: TGTGCCAGCTCACCACGTTTTGCTAGCCCATCAAGGAATGAGCAGTTCTTC
CDR3 protein: CASSPRFASPSRNEQFF

D gene: -
clone size: -
V gene: TRBV9
J gene: TRBJ1-2
CDR3 DNA: TGTGCCAGCAGCGTAGCCGAAGGGGTTCCCTATGGCTACACCTTC
CDR3 protein: CASSVAEGVPYGYTF

D gene: TRBD1
clone size: -
V gene: TRBV4-1
J gene: TRBJ2-7
CDR3 DNA: TGCGCCAGCAGCCAAGAAGGGACAGGGGCGTGGGAGCAGTACTTC
CDR3 protein: CASSQEGTGAWEQYF

D gene: -
clone size: -
V gene: TRBV5-4
J gene: TRBJ1-2
CDR3 DNA: TGTGCCAGCAGCTTAACAGGGACTGGCTACACCTTC
CDR3 protein: CASSLTGTGYTF

D gene: TRBD2
clone size: -
V gene: TRBV27
J gene: TRBJ2-1
CDR3 DNA: TGTGCCAGCTCATGGGGGGGGGTCTACAATGAGCAGTTCTTC
CDR3 protein: CASSWGGVYNEQFF

D gene: -
clone size: -
V gene: TRBV27
J gene: TRBJ1-6
CDR3 DNA: TGTGCCAGCAGCTGGTCGGGGGGTTATAATTCACCCCTCCACTTT
CDR3 protein: CASSWSGGYNSPLHF

D gene: -
clone size: once
V gene: TRBV28
J gene: TRBJ2-5
CDR3 DNA: TGTGCCAGCAGTTCTCTTCCCAGCCCGGAGACCCAGTACTTC
CDR3 protein: CASSSLPSPETQYF

D gene: -
clone size: -
V gene: TRBV7-8
J gene: TRBJ2-7
CDR3 DNA: TGTGCCAGCAGCGGAGAGGAGGGCGCCCTTTACGAGCAGTACTTC
CDR3 protein: CASSGEEGALYEQYF

D gene: TRBD1
clone size: once
V gene: TRBV9
J gene: TRBJ2-1
CDR3 DNA: TGTGCCAGCAGCGAAAACAGGGCAACAGGGGAACAGTTCTTC
CDR3 protein: CASSENRATGEQFF

D gene: -
clone size: -
V gene: TRBV6-5
J gene: TRBJ2-7
CDR3 DNA: TGTGCCAGCAGTTACTCGAATAGGGGAGATTACGAGCAGTACTTC
CDR3 protein: CASSYSNRGDYEQYF

D gene: TRBD2
clone size: once
V gene: TRBV13
J gene: TRBJ2-1
CDR3 DNA: TGTGCCAGCAGGACAAGCGGGGAAGGATACAATGAGCAGTTCTTC
CDR3 protein: CASRTSGEGYNEQFF

D gene: -
clone size: -
V gene: TRBV27
J gene: TRBJ2-1
CDR3 DNA: TGTGCCAGCAGTCCCCTGAGGACCCACAGGGAGCAGTTCTTC
CDR3 protein: CASSPLRTHREQFF

D gene: TRBD2
clone size: -
V gene: TRBV11-2
J gene: TRBJ2-5
CDR3 DNA: TGTGCCAGCAGCTTCCCCAGCGGGGGTTCGGAGACCCAGTACTTC
CDR3 protein: CASSFPSGGSETQYF

D gene: -
clone size: -
V gene: TRBV4-2
J gene: TRBJ1-5
CDR3 DNA: TGTGCCAGCAGCCAAGAACAACAGCTCAATCAGCCCCAGCATTTT
CDR3 protein: CASSQEQQLNQPQHF

D gene: -
clone size: -
V gene: TRBV5-5
J gene: TRBJ2-3
CDR3 DNA: TGTGCCAGCAGCTCTGACTGGTATAGCACAGATACGCAGTATTTT
CDR3 protein: CASSSDWYSTDTQYF

D gene: -
clone size: -
V gene: TRBV12-5
J gene: TRBJ2-1
CDR3 DNA: TGTGCTAGTGGTTTGAACAGACAGAATGAGCAGTTCTTC
CDR3 protein: CASGLNRQNEQFF

D gene: TRBD1
clone size: -
V gene: TRBV27
J gene: TRBJ1-1
CDR3 DNA: TGTGCCAGCAGTTTAGGAATTGGGACAGGGAACACTGAAGCTTTCTTT
CDR3 protein: CASSLGIGTGNTEAFF

D gene: TRBD2
clone size: -
V gene: TRBV27
J gene: TRBJ2-3
CDR3 DNA: TGTGCCAGCAGCAAGCGGGAGAGATCTGATACGCAGTATTTT
CDR3 protein: CASSKRERSDTQYF

D gene: -
clone size: -
V gene: TRBV9
J gene: TRBJ1-2
CDR3 DNA: TGTGCCAGCAGCGTAGGTGGGGGTTCCTATGGCTACACCTTC
CDR3 protein: CASSVGGGSYGYTF

D gene: -
clone size: once
V gene: TRBV5-1
J gene: TRBJ2-5
CDR3 DNA: TGCGCCAGCAGCCCCTTTGAGGGGCAAGAGACCCAGTACTTC
CDR3 protein: CASSPFEGQETQYF

D gene: -
clone size: once
V gene: TRBV6-1
J gene: TRBJ2-5
CDR3 DNA: TGTGCCAGCAGTGGGACCGGGCTTTCGAGTGACCAGTACTTC
CDR3 protein: CASSGTGLSSDQYF